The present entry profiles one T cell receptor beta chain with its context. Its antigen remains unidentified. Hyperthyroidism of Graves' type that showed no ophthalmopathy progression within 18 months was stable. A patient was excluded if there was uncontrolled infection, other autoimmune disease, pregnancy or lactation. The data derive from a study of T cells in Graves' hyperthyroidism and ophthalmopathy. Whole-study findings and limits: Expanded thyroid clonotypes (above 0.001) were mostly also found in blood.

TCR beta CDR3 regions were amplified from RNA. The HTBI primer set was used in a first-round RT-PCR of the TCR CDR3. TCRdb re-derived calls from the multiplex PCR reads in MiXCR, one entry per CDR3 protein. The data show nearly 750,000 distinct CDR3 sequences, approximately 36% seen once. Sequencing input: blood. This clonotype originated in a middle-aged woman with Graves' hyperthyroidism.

The CDR3 region is CSASRETTNEKLFF. The CDR3 DNA follows: TGCAGTGCTAGTAGGGAAACAACTAATGAAAAACTGTTTTTT. The rearrangement joins TRBV20-1 to TRBJ1-4; D remains ambiguous. The CDR3 has 14 amino acids. CDR1 is DFQATT and CDR2 is SNEGSKA in the germline V gene (reference sequence). V lost 3 bases and J lost 0, with 8 bases in between.